This T cell receptor beta chain was identified in a study of blood T cell repertoires in COVID-19. Study at large: Samples came from the United States, Italy and Spain, spanning acute and convalescent COVID-19. From T cells, B-cell-depleted T cells, or PBMCs came the material, which was cDNA or gDNA.

Authors' processing steps: Amplification of reference gene primers provided the estimated nucleated cell counts. Libraries were prepared by immunoSEQ multiplex PCR; TCRdb keeps only in-frame clonotypes and omits some of them. V, J and clone size reflect that table, while D and trimming were determined from the DNA. The sample lists around 140,000 clones; over 75% were seen once. This clonotype originated in a man in his 70s with active COVID-19. The sequenced material came from peripheral blood.

CDR3 residues: CASSPGGFYTEAFF. The CDR3 coding sequence is TGTGCCAGCAGCCCCGGCGGCTTTTACACTGAAGCTTTCTTT. The rearrangement links TRBV7-8 to TRBJ1-1; D unclear. Germline CDR1 SGHVS, CDR2 FQNEAQ. CDR3 length equals 14 residues. Trimming removed 5 bases at V and 3 bases at J, with 13 bases between.